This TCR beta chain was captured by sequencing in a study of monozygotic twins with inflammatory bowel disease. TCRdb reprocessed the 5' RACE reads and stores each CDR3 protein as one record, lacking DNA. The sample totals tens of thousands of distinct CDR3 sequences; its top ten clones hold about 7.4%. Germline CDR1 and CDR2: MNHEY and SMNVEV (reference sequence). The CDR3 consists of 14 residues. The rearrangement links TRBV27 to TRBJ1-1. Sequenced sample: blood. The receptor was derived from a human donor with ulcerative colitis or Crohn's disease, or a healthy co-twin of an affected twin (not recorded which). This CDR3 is CASSLSRMNTEAFF.